The rows below give T cell receptor beta chains drawn from one sample of a study of technical replicates of blood from a few donors. Method: immunoSEQ multiplex PCR; TCRdb's copy keeps in-frame clones and lacks some. Among around 97,000 clones listed, about 95% were seen once. Sequenced material: T cells isolated from PBMCs. Every receptor here comes from a human donor in good health. Each CDR3 is given with its conserved first and last residue. D genes are given only for firm matches. Size is stated for part of the rows, as once, few or many counts, or as a class when the clone is expanded.

j_call	v_call	d_call	clone_size	cdr3_nt	cdr3_aa
TRBJ2-5	TRBV5-1	TRBD1	-	TGCGCCAGCAGCCAACAGGGGGAGACCCAGTACTTC	CASSQQGETQYF
TRBJ2-2	TRBV11-2	TRBD1	-	TGTGCCAGCAGCTCCCTATTCGGGACAGGGTCCACCGGGGAGCTGTTTTTT	CASSSLFGTGSTGELFF
TRBJ2-7	TRBV2	TRBD1	-	TGTGCCAGCAGTCAAGACAGGGGTCGGCAGTACTTC	CASSQDRGRQYF
TRBJ2-1	TRBV27	TRBD2	-	TGTGCCAGCAGACCCAGGACTAGCGGGGTCAATGAGCAGTTCTTC	CASRPRTSGVNEQFF
TRBJ2-7	TRBV5-1	-	-	TGCGCCAGCAGCTTGGATGCAGTCTCCTACGAGCAGTACTTC	CASSLDAVSYEQYF
TRBJ2-3	TRBV28	-	-	TGTGCCAGCAGTTTAAGTCAGGGCACCCCGACAGATACGCAGTATTTT	CASSLSQGTPTDTQYF
TRBJ2-7	TRBV28	TRBD1	once	TGTGCCAGCAGCCCATTCTATCGGACAGGGGGCTACGAGCAGTACTTC	CASSPFYRTGGYEQYF
TRBJ2-1	TRBV27	TRBD1	-	TGTGCCAGCTCCCTACAGGGGGGACAATGGGAGCAGTTCTTC	CASSLQGGQWEQFF
TRBJ2-7	TRBV15	TRBD1	once	TGTGCCACCAGCAGAGATCAGGGGGCTATGTACGAGCAGTACTTC	CATSRDQGAMYEQYF
TRBJ2-7	TRBV10-3	TRBD1	-	TGTGCCATCAGGGATCCATACGGGACAGGGAGCATCGAGCAGTACTTC	CAIRDPYGTGSIEQYF
TRBJ2-7	TRBV7-9	-	once	TGTGCCAGCAGCTTAGAGACGGGGACTTTGCCCTACGAGCAGTACTTC	CASSLETGTLPYEQYF
TRBJ2-5	TRBV6-4	TRBD2	-	TGTGCCAGCAGTGAATCTAGCGGAGGGGCGGAGACCCAGTACTTC	CASSESSGGAETQYF
TRBJ2-4	TRBV11-3	TRBD2	-	TGTGCCAGCAGTCTGGGAGGGGAAAACATTCAGTACTTC	CASSLGGENIQYF
TRBJ2-1	TRBV10-3	TRBD1	-	TGTGCCATCAGTGAGTGGCAGGGGGCTTACAATGAGCAGTTCTTC	CAISEWQGAYNEQFF
TRBJ2-7	TRBV27	TRBD1	-	TGTGCCAGCACATACGGGACAGGGGTATCCGAGCAGTACTTC	CASTYGTGVSEQYF